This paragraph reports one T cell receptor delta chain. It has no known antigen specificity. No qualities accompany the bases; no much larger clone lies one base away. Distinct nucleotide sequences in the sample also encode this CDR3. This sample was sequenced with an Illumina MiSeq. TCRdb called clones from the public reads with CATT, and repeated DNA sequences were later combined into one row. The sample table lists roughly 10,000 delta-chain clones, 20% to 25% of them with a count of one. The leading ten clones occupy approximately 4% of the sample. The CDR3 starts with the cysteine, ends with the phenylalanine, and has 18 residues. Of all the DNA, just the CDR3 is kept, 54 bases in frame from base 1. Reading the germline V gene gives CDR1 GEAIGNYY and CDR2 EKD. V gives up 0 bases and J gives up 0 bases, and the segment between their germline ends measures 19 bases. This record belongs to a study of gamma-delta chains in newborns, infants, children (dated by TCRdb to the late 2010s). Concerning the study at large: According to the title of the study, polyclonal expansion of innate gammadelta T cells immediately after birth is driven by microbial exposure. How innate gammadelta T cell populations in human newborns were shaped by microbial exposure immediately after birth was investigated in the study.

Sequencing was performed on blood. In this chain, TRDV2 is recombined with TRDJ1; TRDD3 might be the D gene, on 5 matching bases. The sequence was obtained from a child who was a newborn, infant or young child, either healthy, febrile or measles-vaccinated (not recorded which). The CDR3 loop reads CACDTVATWGFDTDKLIF. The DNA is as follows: TGTGCCTGTGACACCGTGGCGACTTGGGGTTTTGACACCGATAAACTCATCTTT.